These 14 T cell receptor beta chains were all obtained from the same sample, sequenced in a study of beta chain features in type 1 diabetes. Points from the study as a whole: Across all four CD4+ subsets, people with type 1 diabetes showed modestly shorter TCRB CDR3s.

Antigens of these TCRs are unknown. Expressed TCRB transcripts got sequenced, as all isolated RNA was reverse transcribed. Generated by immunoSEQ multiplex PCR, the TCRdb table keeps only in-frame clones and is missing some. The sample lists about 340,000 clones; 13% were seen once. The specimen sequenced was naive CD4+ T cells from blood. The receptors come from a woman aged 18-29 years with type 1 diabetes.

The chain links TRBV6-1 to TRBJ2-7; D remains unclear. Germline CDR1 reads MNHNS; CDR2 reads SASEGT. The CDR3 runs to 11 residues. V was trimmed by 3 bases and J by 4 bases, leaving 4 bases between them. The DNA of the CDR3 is TGTGCCAGCAGTGACCCTTACGAGCAGTACTTC. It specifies CASSDPYEQYF.

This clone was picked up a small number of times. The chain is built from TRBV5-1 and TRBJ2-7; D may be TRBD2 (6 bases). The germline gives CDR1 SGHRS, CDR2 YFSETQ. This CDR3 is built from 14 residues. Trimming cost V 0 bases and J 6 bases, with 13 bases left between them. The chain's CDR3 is CASSLGDFAFEQYF. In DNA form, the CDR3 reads TGCGCCAGCAGCTTGGGGGACTTCGCATTCGAGCAGTACTTC.

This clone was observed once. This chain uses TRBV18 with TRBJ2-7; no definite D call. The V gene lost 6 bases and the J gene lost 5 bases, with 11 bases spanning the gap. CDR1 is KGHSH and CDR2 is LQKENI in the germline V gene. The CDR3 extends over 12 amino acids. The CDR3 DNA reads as TGTGCCAGCTCCCTTTTAATAGACGAGCAGTACTTC. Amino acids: CASSLLIDEQYF.

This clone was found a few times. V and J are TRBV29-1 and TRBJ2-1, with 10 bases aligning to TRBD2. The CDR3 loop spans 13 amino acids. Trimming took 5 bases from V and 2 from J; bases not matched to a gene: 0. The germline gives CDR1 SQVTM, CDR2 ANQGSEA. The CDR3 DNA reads TGCAGCGTTACTAGCGGGACCTACAATGAGCAGTTCTTC. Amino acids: CSVTSGTYNEQFF.

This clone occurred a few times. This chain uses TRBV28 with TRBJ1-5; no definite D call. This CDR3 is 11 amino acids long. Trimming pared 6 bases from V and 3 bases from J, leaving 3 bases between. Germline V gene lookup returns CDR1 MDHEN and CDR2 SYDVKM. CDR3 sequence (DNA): TGTGCCAGCAGCTACAATCAGCCCCAGCATTTT. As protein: CASSYNQPQHF.

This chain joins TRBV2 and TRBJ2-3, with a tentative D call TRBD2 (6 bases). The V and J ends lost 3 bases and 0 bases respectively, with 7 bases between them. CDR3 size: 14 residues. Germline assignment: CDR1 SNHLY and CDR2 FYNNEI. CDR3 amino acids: CASSDGRSTDTQYF. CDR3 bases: TGTGCCAGCAGTGACGGGAGAAGCACAGATACGCAGTATTTT.

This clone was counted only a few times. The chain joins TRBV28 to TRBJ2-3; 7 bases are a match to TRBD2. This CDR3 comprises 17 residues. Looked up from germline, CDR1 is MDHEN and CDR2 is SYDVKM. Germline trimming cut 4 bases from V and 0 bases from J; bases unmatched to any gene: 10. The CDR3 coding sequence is TGTGCCAGCAGTTCCTCGGGACTACCTACCAGCACAGATACGCAGTATTTT. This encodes CASSSSGLPTSTDTQYF.

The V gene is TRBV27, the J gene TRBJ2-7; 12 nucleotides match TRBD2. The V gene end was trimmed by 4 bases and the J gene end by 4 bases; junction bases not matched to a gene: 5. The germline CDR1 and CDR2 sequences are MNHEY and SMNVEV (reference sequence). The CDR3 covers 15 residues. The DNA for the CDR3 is TGTGCCAGCAGTTCTCGACTAGCGGGGGATTACGAGCAGTACTTC. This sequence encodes CASSSRLAGDYEQYF.

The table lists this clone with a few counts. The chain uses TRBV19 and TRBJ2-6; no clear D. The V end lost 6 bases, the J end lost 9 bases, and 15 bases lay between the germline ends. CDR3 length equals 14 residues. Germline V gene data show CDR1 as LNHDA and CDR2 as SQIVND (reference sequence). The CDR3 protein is CASRASAPYNVLTF. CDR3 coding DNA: TGTGCCAGTAGAGCGTCCGCGCCTTACAACGTCCTGACTTTC.

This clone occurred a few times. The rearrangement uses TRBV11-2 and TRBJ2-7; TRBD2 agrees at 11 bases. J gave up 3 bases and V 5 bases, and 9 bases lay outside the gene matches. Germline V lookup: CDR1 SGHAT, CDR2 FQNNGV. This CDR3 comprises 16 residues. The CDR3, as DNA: TGTGCCAGCAGCCCGCTCGGACTAGCGGGCTACTACGAGCAGTACTTC. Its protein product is CASSPLGLAGYYEQYF.

The CDR3 loop is CASSWTGLHSGANVLTF. The DNA of the CDR3 is TGTGCCAGCAGCTGGACAGGTCTCCACTCTGGGGCCAACGTCCTGACTTTC. The rearrangement joins TRBV11-2 to TRBJ2-6; 7 bases align to TRBD1. Looked up from germline, CDR1 is SGHAT and CDR2 is FQNNGV. Losses at the gene ends were 4 bases for V and 0 bases for J; bases not matched to a gene: 6. The CDR3 sequence is 17 residues long. Filled out from reference TRBV11-2 and TRBJ2-6, the complete variable domain reads EAGVAQSPRYKIIEKRQSVAFWCNPISGHATLYWYQQILGQGPKLLIQFQNNGVVDDSQLPKDRFSAERLKGVDSTLKIQPAKLEDSAVYLCASSWTGLHSGANVLTFGAGSRLTVL.

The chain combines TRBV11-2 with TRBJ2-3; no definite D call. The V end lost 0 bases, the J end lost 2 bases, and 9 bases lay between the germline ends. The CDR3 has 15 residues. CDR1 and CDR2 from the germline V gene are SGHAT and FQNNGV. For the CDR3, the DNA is TGTGCCAGCAGCTTAGAGGGCAGATACACAGATACGCAGTATTTT. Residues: CASSLEGRYTDTQYF.

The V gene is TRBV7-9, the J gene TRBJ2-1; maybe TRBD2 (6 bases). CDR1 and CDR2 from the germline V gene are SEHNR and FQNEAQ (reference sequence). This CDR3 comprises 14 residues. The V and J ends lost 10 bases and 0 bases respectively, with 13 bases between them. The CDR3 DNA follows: TGTGCCACCCCGGGGCGGGGCTCCTACAATGAGCAGTTCTTC. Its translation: CATPGRGSYNEQFF.

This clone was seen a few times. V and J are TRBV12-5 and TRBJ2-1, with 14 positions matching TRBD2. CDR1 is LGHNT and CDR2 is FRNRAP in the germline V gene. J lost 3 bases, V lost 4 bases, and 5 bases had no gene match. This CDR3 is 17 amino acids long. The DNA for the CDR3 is TGTGCTAGTGGTTCAGGGACTAGCGGGAGTCTCTACAATGAGCAGTTCTTC. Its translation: CASGSGTSGSLYNEQFF. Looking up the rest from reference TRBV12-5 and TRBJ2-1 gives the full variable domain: DARVTQTPRHKVTEMGQEVTMRCQPILGHNTVFWYRQTMMQGLELLAYFRNRAPLDDSGMPKDRFSAEMPDATLATLKIQPSEPRDSAVYFCASGSGTSGSLYNEQFFGPGTRLTVL.